Sequencing of this TCR beta chain was carried out in a study of spatial heterogeneity in lung cancer. Study-wide results and caveats: Ubiquitous, expanded tumor-derived TCRs were more frequently observed in blood at resection than at follow-up.

Noted time point: sample taken at primary tumor resection. Whole RNA came from tumor, nontumor lung or frozen PBMC and was sequenced without being sorted. Untreated early-stage non-small cell lung cancer patients, approximately 79 in total, were the donors. Notes on this clonotype: Its specificity is unknown.

A single record per CDR3 protein comes from TCRdb applying MiXCR to the 5' RACE reads. The table shows roughly 91,000 distinct CDR3 sequences, with approximately 20% occurring only once. Germline assignment: CDR1 LNHNV and CDR2 YYDKDF (reference sequence). The CDR3 is 12 residues long. V was cut by 0 bases and J by 12 bases, with 9 bases left in between. This rearrangement joins TRBV15 to TRBJ1-5; D is possibly TRBD1 (5 bases). The source of this sequence is a male donor with early-stage non-small cell lung cancer. The specimen was PBMCs, collected at surgery. CDR3 region: CATSRDGGDQHF. In DNA, the CDR3 is TGTGCCACCAGCAGAGACGGAGGGGACCAGCATTTT.